This entry lists 23 T cell receptor beta chains sequenced from one sample in a study of identical twins. TCRdb re-called the 5' RACE reads through MiXCR, storing one row per CDR3 protein. The table includes around 1.7 million distinct CDR3 sequences, about 31% detected once. The sample comprised cord blood. All receptors derive from a newborn girl in good health.

The CDR3 spells CASRREGDEQYF. The CDR3 DNA reads TGTGCCAGCAGAAGGGAGGGGGACGAGCAGTACTTC. The chain recombines TRBV12-3 or TRBV12-4 with TRBJ2-7; D is possibly TRBD2 (7 bases). Trimming shortened V by 6 bases and J by 5 bases, and 11 bases separated the two germline ends. The CDR3 consists of 12 residues.

The chain links TRBV28 to TRBJ1-2; possible D gene TRBD1, 6 bases. Trimming took off 7 bases at V and 5 bases at J, with 14 bases between the two ends. The CDR3 has 13 amino acids. Germline V gives CDR1 MDHEN, CDR2 SYDVKM. CDR3 sequence reads: CASTPDSVYGYTF. The CDR3 nucleotides are TGTGCCAGCACCCCGGACAGTGTTTATGGCTACACCTTC.

This chain joins TRBV20-1 and TRBJ1-2; 9 bases agree with TRBD1. CDR1 is DFQATT and CDR2 is SNEGSKA in the germline V gene (reference sequence). The CDR3 spans 15 residues. J was trimmed by 4 bases and V by 3 bases; bases with no gene match: 9. CDR3 in amino acids: CSARAPRDRVYGYTF. The DNA for the CDR3 is TGCAGTGCTAGGGCCCCACGGGACAGGGTCTATGGCTACACCTTC.

The chain uses TRBV6-5 and TRBJ2-3, with D perhaps TRBD2 (6 bases). Trimming pared 2 bases from V and 0 bases from J, leaving 21 bases between. The CDR3 spans 19 residues. Germline V gene data show CDR1 as MNHEY and CDR2 as SVGAGI. The CDR3 here is CASSYVGLTGPSSTDTQYF. CDR3 nucleotides: TGTGCCAGCAGTTACGTTGGACTAACGGGGCCTAGTAGCACAGATACGCAGTATTTT.

The chain has TRBV30 and TRBJ1-2; possible D gene TRBD1, 5 bases. CDR3 length: 13 residues. The germline V and J ends were trimmed by 0 bases and 2 bases, with 7 bases remaining between them. Germline V gives CDR1 GTSNPN, CDR2 SVGIG (reference sequence). The CDR3 bases are TGTGCCTGGAGTGTAGGACAAAACTATGGCTACACCTTC. This sequence encodes CAWSVGQNYGYTF.

On this clonotype itself: An end of the junction does not agree with germline; a read error may underlie this. This sequence joins TRBV15 and TRBJ2-1, with D possibly matching TRBD1 (6 bases). Germline V gene data show CDR1 as LNHNV and CDR2 as YYDKDF (reference sequence). The CDR3 spans 18 residues. The CDR3 DNA is TGTGCCACCGGCAGGGGCAGGAGGCTAGCAAGTTCTTACAATGAGCAGTTCTTC. Translated, it gives CATGRGRRLASSYNEQFF.

Turning to this clonotype: No conserved phenylalanine or tryptophan ends this CDR3, so it is likely a read error. The chain couples TRBV12-3 or TRBV12-4 to TRBJ2-7, with D uncertain. Trimming took off 4 bases at V and 0 bases at J, with 7 bases between the two ends. The CDR3 has 13 amino acids. This CDR3 reads CASSSRTSYEQYY. As DNA, the CDR3 is TGTGCCAGCAGTTCCCGGACCTCCTACGAGCAGTACTAC.

The rearrangement joins TRBV27 to TRBJ2-7; perhaps TRBD2 as D (6 bases). Germline-derived CDR1 and CDR2 are MNHEY and SMNVEV (reference sequence). The CDR3 is made up of 18 amino acids. Between the trimmed V and J ends, which lost 6 bases and 4 bases, there was a span of 28 bases. The CDR3 region is CASSSRDWRFMGPYEQYF. The DNA of the CDR3 is TGTGCCAGCAGCTCCCGGGACTGGCGGTTTATGGGGCCTTACGAGCAGTACTTC.

V gene TRBV28 combines with J gene TRBJ1-6; possible D gene TRBD1, 6 bases. This CDR3 region has 18 residues. Germline V gene data show CDR1 as MDHEN and CDR2 as SYDVKM. V was shortened by 0 bases and J by 7 bases, with 19 bases between the two germline ends. This chain's CDR3 is CASSLWGGLTGTNSPLHF. The CDR3 nucleotides read TGTGCCAGCAGTTTATGGGGGGGGTTGACAGGAACAAATTCACCCCTCCACTTT.

V and J are TRBV28 and TRBJ2-5; D may be TRBD1 or TRBD2 (5 bases each). Looked up from germline, CDR1 is MDHEN and CDR2 is SYDVKM. Trimming took 4 bases from V and 1 from J, leaving 10 bases between them. CDR3 length: 14 amino acids. The CDR3 spells CASSSWGTQETQYF. The CDR3 DNA reads TGTGCCAGCAGTTCCTGGGGGACCCAAGAGACCCAGTACTTC.

The chain has TRBV2 and TRBJ1-2; a weak D match, TRBD1 (6 bases). Trimming took 4 bases from V and 7 from J, leaving 13 bases between them. Germline-derived CDR1 and CDR2 are SNHLY and FYNNEI. The CDR3 runs 13 residues. This CDR3 is CASSVQGSGGYTF. For the CDR3, the DNA is TGTGCCAGCAGTGTACAGGGTTCGGGTGGCTACACCTTC.

This clonotype was found many times. V usage is TRBV20-1 and J usage is TRBJ2-1; TRBD2 aligns across 11 bases. The CDR3 loop spans 15 amino acids. Germline loops: CDR1 DFQATT, CDR2 SNEGSKA (reference sequence). The V gene end was trimmed by 3 bases and the J gene end by 4 bases; junction bases not matched to a gene: 5. The CDR3 coding sequence is TGCAGTGCTAGGGGGACTAGCGGCCCTTACAATGAGCAGTTCTTC. It yields the protein CSARGTSGPYNEQFF.

The rearrangement links TRBV7-2 to TRBJ1-2; D gene unclear. Trimming pared 2 bases from V and 0 bases from J, leaving 13 bases between. This CDR3 comprises 16 residues. The germline gives CDR1 SGHTA, CDR2 FQGNSA. This CDR3 is CASSLQVKAANYGYTF. For the CDR3, the DNA is TGTGCCAGCAGCTTACAAGTGAAGGCGGCTAACTATGGCTACACCTTC.

The V call is TRBV7-2, the J call TRBJ2-7; TRBD2 matches 7 bases. In germline, CDR1 is SGHTA, CDR2 FQGNSA. V lost 5 bases and J lost 1; bases outside the gene matches: 11. The CDR3 has 16 amino acids. CDR3 in amino acids: CASSLHGAGVSYEQYF. The DNA for the CDR3 is TGTGCCAGCAGCCTGCATGGGGCGGGAGTATCCTACGAGCAGTACTTC.

With regard to this clonotype: Sequence at one end of the junction differs from germline and may be a read error. The rearrangement links TRBV28 to TRBJ2-1, with 7 positions matching TRBD1. The CDR3 totals 12 residues. The germline V gene encodes CDR1 MDHEN and CDR2 SYDVKM. DNA of the CDR3: TGTGCCGGCAGACAGGGCATCAATGAGCAGTTCTTC. Encoded protein: CAGRQGINEQFF.

This clonotype was recorded a few times. V and J are TRBV4-2 and TRBJ2-7; TRBD2 aligns across 10 bases. Germline CDR1 reads LGHNA; CDR2 reads YNFKEQ. The CDR3 extends over 18 amino acids. Trimming took 0 bases from V and 7 from J; bases not matched to a gene: 15. This chain's CDR3 is CASSQDRVVAGGGNEQYF. CDR3 bases: TGTGCCAGCAGCCAAGATCGGGTCGTAGCGGGAGGCGGCAATGAGCAGTACTTC.

This clonotype was detected a few times. The chain uses TRBV7-9 and TRBJ2-7; D may match TRBD1 or TRBD2 (5 bases each). CDR1 is SEHNR and CDR2 is FQNEAQ in the germline V gene (reference sequence). This CDR3 has 15 residues. Deletions cut 5 bases from V and 3 bases from J, with 17 bases between. CDR3 protein: CASSPRGVGVYEQYF. The CDR3 DNA is TGTGCCAGCAGCCCCCGAGGGGTTGGCGTCTACGAGCAGTACTTC.

The chain recombines TRBV6-1 with TRBJ2-7; 7 bases are a match to TRBD1. V lost 6 bases to trimming and J lost 3 bases; unmatched junction nucleotides: 17. This CDR3 contains 17 residues. From germline, CDR1 is MNHNS and CDR2 SASEGT. DNA of the CDR3: TGTGCCAGCAGGAGACCGAGACGGGACAGAGGGAACTACGAGCAGTACTTC. Translating gives CASRRPRRDRGNYEQYF.

The chain has TRBV28 and TRBJ1-4; 8 positions agree with TRBD1. V shed 8 bases, J shed 7 bases, and the junction held 9 bases outside the gene matches. Germline V gives CDR1 MDHEN, CDR2 SYDVKM. There are 14 residues in the CDR3. The CDR3 protein is CASARQGRGEKLFF. CDR3 sequence (DNA): TGTGCCAGCGCCAGACAGGGGCGGGGTGAAAAACTGTTTTTT.

This clonotype occurred a few times. This chain links TRBV27 with TRBJ1-2; maybe TRBD1 (5 bases). CDR3 size: 14 residues. The germline V and J ends were trimmed by 5 bases and 4 bases, with 14 bases remaining between them. Germline values: CDR1 MNHEY, CDR2 SMNVEV (reference sequence). The DNA for the CDR3 is TGTGCCAGCAGTCCTGGGAGGGGTTCCTATGGCTACACCTTC. Protein: CASSPGRGSYGYTF.

The genes are TRBV20-1 and TRBJ1-1; D ambiguous. The CDR3 extends over 15 amino acids. V was clipped by 5 bases and J by 3 bases, with 19 bases between them. CDR1 is DFQATT and CDR2 is SNEGSKA in the germline V gene (reference sequence). The CDR3 reads CSAGTGPRGYTEAFF. CDR3 nucleotides: TGCAGTGCTGGTACCGGGCCCAGAGGATACACTGAAGCTTTCTTT.

The rearrangement uses TRBV10-3 and TRBJ2-7; D is tentatively TRBD1 or TRBD2 (6 bases each). The germline CDR1 and CDR2 sequences are ENHRY and SYGVKD. V was shortened by 10 bases and J by 1 base, with 11 bases between the two germline ends. The CDR3 is 12 residues long. The CDR3 here is CANRGESYEQYF. For the CDR3, the DNA is TGTGCCAATAGGGGGGAGTCCTACGAGCAGTACTTC.

This chain joins TRBV20-1 and TRBJ2-5, with D tentatively TRBD1 (6 bases). The CDR3 length is 14 residues. In germline, CDR1 is DFQATT, CDR2 SNEGSKA (reference sequence). Deletions cut 3 bases from V and 5 bases from J, with 16 bases between. CDR3 sequence (DNA): TGCAGTGCTAGTACCTGGACAGCCAGGGAGACCCAGTACTTC. It yields the protein CSASTWTARETQYF.